This passage covers 26 T cell receptor beta chains from one sample sequenced in a study of OX40 agonist ivuxolimab in advanced cancers. Assay: immunoSEQ multiplex PCR; the TCRdb copy retains only in-frame clones and omits some. Of about 47,000 clones in the sample, about 85% were seen once. The specimen comprised CD4+ or CD8+ T cells sorted from blood, sampled in a trial of the OX40 agonist ivuxolimab. These receptors came from an adult with an advanced solid tumor such as melanoma, head and neck, liver or kidney cancer.

The gene calls are TRBV7-9 and TRBJ1-2; 7 nucleotides align to TRBD1. The V gene's germline CDR1 is SEHNR and CDR2 FQNEAQ (reference sequence). This CDR3 spans 18 amino acids. V lost 4 bases and J lost 8; bases outside the gene matches: 22. CDR3 region: CASSSQTGQPLPSGGYTF. CDR3 in DNA: TGTGCCAGCAGCTCCCAAACGGGACAGCCCCTTCCCTCGGGAGGCTACACCTTC.

This clone was counted a single time. In the same sample, other DNA sequences code for this CDR3. This rearrangement joins TRBV19 to TRBJ2-7, with 9 bases lining up with TRBD1. Germline trimming cut 3 bases from V and 3 bases from J; bases unmatched to any gene: 3. The V gene's germline CDR1 is LNHDA and CDR2 SQIVND (reference sequence). CDR3 size: 14 residues. Written as DNA, the CDR3 is TGTGCCAGTAGTATCCGGACAGGGGACTACGAGCAGTACTTC. Translation gives CASSIRTGDYEQYF.

The genes are TRBV7-9 and TRBJ2-1; no firm D call. Per the germline V gene, CDR1 is SEHNR and CDR2 is FQNEAQ (reference sequence). This CDR3 has 12 amino acids. V was cut by 4 bases and J by 8 bases, with 9 bases left in between. The CDR3 reads CASSYLRDEQFF. Written as DNA, the CDR3 is TGTGCCAGCAGCTATCTAAGGGATGAGCAGTTCTTC.

V gene TRBV5-6 combines with J gene TRBJ2-3, with 7 bases matching TRBD2. CDR3 size: 16 residues. With V trimmed by 4 bases and J by 0 bases, 8 bases remained unmatched. CDR1 SGHDT and CDR2 YYEEEE come from the germline V gene. The CDR3 here is CASSMGWRGSTDTQYF. CDR3 bases: TGTGCCAGCAGCATGGGCTGGCGGGGGAGCACAGATACGCAGTATTTT.

The J gene is TRBJ2-2, the V gene TRBV12-5, with D tentatively TRBD2 (5 bases). CDR1 is LGHNT, CDR2 FRNRAP, per germline. The CDR3 is 14 amino acids. V was clipped by 7 bases and J by 3 bases, with 12 bases between them. The CDR3 nucleotides read TGTGCTAGTGTGGAGGAACGGGACACCGGGGAGCTGTTTTTT. It yields the protein CASVEERDTGELFF.

In DNA, the CDR3 is TGCGCCAGCAGCCAGGATCAGGGGTACGAGCAGTACTTC. It is translated as CASSQDQGYEQYF. V and J are TRBV4-3 and TRBJ2-7; perhaps TRBD1 as D (6 bases). V dropped 3 bases and J dropped 4 bases, with 10 bases sitting between them. Germline assignment: CDR1 LGHNA and CDR2 YSLEER. The CDR3 totals 13 residues.

The J gene is TRBJ1-3, the V gene TRBV6-1; D is uncertain. The CDR3 runs to 11 residues. CDR1 MNHNS and CDR2 SASEGT come from the germline V gene. The V and J ends lost 11 bases and 4 bases respectively, with 9 bases between them. The CDR3 protein is CAGLIGNTIYF. The CDR3 coding sequence is TGTGCCGGCCTTATCGGAAACACCATATATTTT.

This rearrangement joins TRBV15 to TRBJ2-5; a possible D gene is TRBD2 (7 bases). CDR3 length: 16 residues. V dropped 5 bases and J dropped 5 bases, with 21 bases sitting between them. CDR1 LNHNV and CDR2 YYDKDF come from the germline V gene (reference sequence). CDR3 nucleotide sequence: TGTGCCACCAGCTGGGGGGGCTACAGCCAGGGGGAGACCCAGTACTTC. Protein product: CATSWGGYSQGETQYF. Full variable domain (remainder filled in from reference TRBV15 and TRBJ2-5): DAMVIQNPRYQVTQFGKPVTLSCSQTLNHNVMYWYQQKSSQAPKLLFHYYDKDFNNEADTPDNFQSRRPNTSFCFLDIRSPGLGDTAMYLCATSWGGYSQGETQYFGPGTRLLVL.

This clone was detected once. V gene TRBV6-1 combines with J gene TRBJ2-3, with D hard to call. V lost 3 bases and J 0 bases, leaving 16 bases between the germline ends. Germline V gene data show CDR1 as MNHNS and CDR2 as SASEGT. The CDR3 consists of 17 residues. The CDR3 region has the DNA TGTGCCAGCAGTGACTTCACCACGGATTCTAGCACAGATACGCAGTATTTT. This gives the protein CASSDFTTDSSTDTQYF.

The chain employs TRBV7-2 and TRBJ1-1; no clear D gene. This CDR3 comprises 11 residues. In germline, CDR1 is SGHTA, CDR2 FQGNSA. Trimming took off 5 bases at V and 7 bases at J, with 8 bases between the two ends. CDR3 DNA: TGTGCCAGCAGCGTACAGTTTGAAGCTTTCTTT. This encodes CASSVQFEAFF.

V usage is TRBV4-1 and J usage is TRBJ2-3, with a tentative D call TRBD1 (6 bases). Germline CDR1 reads MGHRA; CDR2 reads YSYEKL. V was trimmed by 1 base and J by 2 bases, leaving 19 bases between them. CDR3 length: 18 amino acids. CDR3 amino acids: CASSQVGWQGTDTDTQYF. The CDR3 DNA reads as TGCGCCAGCAGCCAAGTAGGGTGGCAGGGGACGGACACAGATACGCAGTATTTT.

The chain recombines TRBV30 with TRBJ1-5; 10 nucleotides align to TRBD1. Germline CDR1 reads GTSNPN; CDR2 reads SVGIG (reference sequence). Trimming took 2 bases from V and 4 from J; bases not matched to a gene: 2. CDR3 length: 14 amino acids. The CDR3 DNA reads TGTGCCTGGAGTTTGGGACAGGGGAATCAGCCCCAGCATTTT. It codes for CAWSLGQGNQPQHF.

The rearrangement joins TRBV25-1 to TRBJ1-1; D is unclear. CDR3 length: 13 amino acids. V was clipped by 6 bases and J by 4 bases, with 12 bases between them. Per germline, CDR1 MGHDK and CDR2 SYGVNS. The CDR3, as DNA: TGTGCCAGCAGCGGTTTGTGGGGCACTGAAGCTTTCTTT. This encodes CASSGLWGTEAFF.

The chain is built from TRBV7-9 and TRBJ2-7; D gene uncertain. Germline values: CDR1 SEHNR, CDR2 FQNEAQ (reference sequence). The ends were cut back, 3 bases at V and 0 bases at J, with 6 bases in the middle. The CDR3 contains 13 residues. The CDR3 DNA reads as TGTGCCAGCAGCTTCAAAGACTCCTACGAGCAGTACTTC. As protein: CASSFKDSYEQYF.

This chain connects TRBV27 to TRBJ2-7, with 9 bases fitting TRBD1. Germline CDR1 and CDR2: MNHEY and SMNVEV (reference sequence). There are 16 residues in the CDR3. Trimming took 3 bases from V and 4 from J; bases not matched to a gene: 10. The CDR3 region has the DNA TGTGCCAGCAGTTTTAGTTCGGGGGACAGGGAGTACGAGCAGTACTTC. Encoded protein: CASSFSSGDREYEQYF.

There are a few counts of this clone. The chain couples TRBV4-3 to TRBJ1-1; 7 bases fit TRBD1. The CDR3 loop spans 16 amino acids. V lost 0 bases to trimming and J lost 0 bases; unmatched junction nucleotides: 4. Germline CDR1 is LGHNA and CDR2 is YSLEER. The CDR3 loop is CASSQDGTDLNTEAFF. Written as DNA, the CDR3 is TGCGCCAGCAGCCAAGATGGGACAGATTTGAACACTGAAGCTTTCTTT.

The chain has TRBV7-9 and TRBJ2-5; a possible D gene is TRBD2 (6 bases). V lost 1 base and J lost 1, with 10 bases in between. This CDR3 region has 15 residues. Germline V lookup: CDR1 SEHNR, CDR2 FQNEAQ (reference sequence). The CDR3 bases are TGTGCCAGCAGCTTAGTGGGGGGTTCCCAAGAGACCCAGTACTTC. Translated, it gives CASSLVGGSQETQYF.

This rearrangement joins TRBV4-1 to TRBJ2-7; D remains unclear. The V and J ends lost 0 bases and 4 bases respectively, with 7 bases between them. CDR3 length equals 13 residues. Germline V gene sequence: CDR1 MGHRA, CDR2 YSYEKL. The CDR3 protein is CASSQDNGYEQYF. The CDR3 DNA reads as TGCGCCAGCAGCCAAGATAACGGTTACGAGCAGTACTTC.

The rearrangement links TRBV5-6 to TRBJ1-2, with D hard to call. V lost 0 bases and J lost 11, with 8 bases in between. The CDR3 is 11 residues long. Germline V gene data show CDR1 as SGHDT and CDR2 as YYEEEE. The CDR3 DNA follows: TGTGCCAGCAGCTTGGGTGATGAGTACACCTTC. Its translation is CASSLGDEYTF.

V and J are TRBV9 and TRBJ1-1; 12 nucleotides match TRBD1. Germline-derived CDR1 and CDR2 are SGDLS and YYNGEE. J gave up 4 bases and V 7 bases, and 8 bases lay outside the gene matches. The length of the CDR3 is 15 residues. The CDR3 spells CASGGTGGTGTEAFF. The CDR3 DNA sequence: TGTGCCAGCGGGGGGACAGGGGGCACTGGCACTGAAGCTTTCTTT.

This chain joins TRBV27 and TRBJ1-2, with 7 positions matching TRBD1. V gave up 5 bases and J gave up 3 bases; unmatched junction bases: 6. The CDR3 contains 14 residues. From germline, CDR1 is MNHEY and CDR2 SMNVEV (reference sequence). The DNA for the CDR3 is TGTGCCAGCAGTCTACTCCAGGGGGACTATGGCTACACCTTC. Translating it yields CASSLLQGDYGYTF.

The V and J genes are TRBV25-1 and TRBJ1-2, with D possibly being TRBD1 (5 bases). Between the trimmed V and J ends, which lost 3 bases and 4 bases, there was a span of 6 bases. In germline, CDR1 is MGHDK, CDR2 SYGVNS. The CDR3 totals 12 residues. This CDR3 reads CASSEGVYGYTF. The CDR3 nucleotides read TGTGCCAGCAGTGAGGGGGTCTATGGCTACACCTTC.

This clone was counted a single time. The chain joins TRBV9 to TRBJ1-5, with TRBD1 matching over 8 bases. Trimming at V came to 6 bases and at J to 3 bases, leaving 8 bases not matched to a gene. CDR1 SGDLS and CDR2 YYNGEE come from the germline V gene. This CDR3 is built from 15 residues. CDR3 protein: CASTLGTGINQPQHF. For the CDR3, the DNA is TGTGCCAGCACCCTCGGGACAGGCATCAATCAGCCCCAGCATTTT. Combining the CDR3 with reference TRBV9 and TRBJ1-5 gives the whole variable domain DSGVTQTPKHLITATGQRVTLRCSPRSGDLSVYWYQQSLDQGLQFLIQYYNGEERAKGNILERFSAQQFPDLHSELNLSSLELGDSALYFCASTLGTGINQPQHFGDGTRLSIL.

The rearrangement uses TRBV4-1 and TRBJ2-7; 8 nucleotides agree with TRBD1. The CDR3 totals 15 residues. Germline lookup yields CDR1 MGHRA and CDR2 YSYEKL. V trimming: 1 base; J trimming: 4 bases; junction bases outside the gene matches: 6. The CDR3 here is CASSQVSTGVYEQYF. The CDR3 nucleotides read TGCGCCAGCAGCCAAGTATCGACAGGGGTTTACGAGCAGTACTTC.

This clone was seen just once. V and J are TRBV6-6 and TRBJ2-5; the match to TRBD2 covers 14 bases. The CDR3 totals 14 residues. Germline-derived CDR1 and CDR2 are MNHNY and SVGAGI (reference sequence). The trim removed 8 bases at V and 1 base at J, leaving 0 bases unmatched. In DNA form, the CDR3 reads TGTGCCAGCGGGACTAGCGGGGGCCAAGAGACCCAGTACTTC. It is translated as CASGTSGGQETQYF.

This clone was found a few times. V and J are TRBV5-4 and TRBJ1-1; D unresolved. This CDR3 has 13 residues. The germline V gene encodes CDR1 SGHNT and CDR2 YYREEE (reference sequence). With 4 bases removed from V and 1 base from J, the gap between germline ends came to 8 bases. CDR3 protein: CASSPAGNTEAFF. CDR3 sequence (DNA): TGTGCCAGCAGCCCCGCAGGGAACACTGAAGCTTTCTTT.